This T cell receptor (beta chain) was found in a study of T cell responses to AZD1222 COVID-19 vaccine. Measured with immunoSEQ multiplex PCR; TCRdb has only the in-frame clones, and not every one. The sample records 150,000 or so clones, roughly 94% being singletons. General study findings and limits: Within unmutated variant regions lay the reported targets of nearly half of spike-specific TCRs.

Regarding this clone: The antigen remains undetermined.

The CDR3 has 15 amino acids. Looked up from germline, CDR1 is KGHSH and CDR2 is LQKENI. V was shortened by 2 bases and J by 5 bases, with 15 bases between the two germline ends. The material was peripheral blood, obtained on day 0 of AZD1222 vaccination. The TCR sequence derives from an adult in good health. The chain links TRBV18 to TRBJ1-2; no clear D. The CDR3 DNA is TGTGCCAGCTCACCAAACACTAAGGGTGGTTATGGCTACACCTTC. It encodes CASSPNTKGGYGYTF.